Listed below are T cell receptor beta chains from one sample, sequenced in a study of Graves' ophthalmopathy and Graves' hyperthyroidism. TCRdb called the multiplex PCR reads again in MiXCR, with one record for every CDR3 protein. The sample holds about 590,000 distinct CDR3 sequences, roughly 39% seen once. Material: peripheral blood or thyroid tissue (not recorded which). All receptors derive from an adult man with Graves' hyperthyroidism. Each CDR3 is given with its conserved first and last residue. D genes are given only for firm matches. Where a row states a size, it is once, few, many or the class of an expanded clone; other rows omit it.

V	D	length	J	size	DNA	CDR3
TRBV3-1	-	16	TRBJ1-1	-	TGTGCCAGCAGCCATTATTACAGGGAGTCGGACACTGAAGCTTTCTTT	CASSHYYRESDTEAFF
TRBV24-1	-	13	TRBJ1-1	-	TGTGCCACCAGTGACCCTGGGAGGGTTCAAGCTTTCTTT	CATSDPGRVQAFF
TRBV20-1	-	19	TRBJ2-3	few	TGCAGTGCTAGAGATGGTCGGCGACTTTCTTCGGGCAGCACAGATACGCAGTATTTT	CSARDGRRLSSGSTDTQYF
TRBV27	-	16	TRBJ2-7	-	TGTGCCAGCAGTTCTCCCAGTGGGCGCGTTGTCTACGAGCAGTACTTC	CASSSPSGRVVYEQYF
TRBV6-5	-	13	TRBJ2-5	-	TGTGCCAGCAGGAGACAGACACAAGAGACCCAGTACTTC	CASRRQTQETQYF
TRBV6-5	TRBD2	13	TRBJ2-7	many	TGTGCCAGCATGACTAGCGGGGACTACGAGCAGTACTTC	CASMTSGDYEQYF
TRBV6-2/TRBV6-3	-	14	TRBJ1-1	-	TGTGCCAGCAGTTACTCCGCGGGGGGGAATGAAGCTTTCTTT	CASSYSAGGNEAFF
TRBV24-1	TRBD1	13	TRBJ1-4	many	TGTGCCACCAGTGAAACAGGGGATGAAAAACTGTTTTTT	CATSETGDEKLFF
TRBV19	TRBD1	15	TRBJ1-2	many	TGTGCCAGTAGAATCTCAGGGGGGTCTAACTATGGCTACACCTTC	CASRISGGSNYGYTF
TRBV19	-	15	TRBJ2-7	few	TGTGCCTCATCCCCGGCAGGGGGGGGTCTCTACGAGCAGTACTTC	CASSPAGGGLYEQYF
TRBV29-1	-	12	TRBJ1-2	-	TGCAGCGTTGTTACAGGGACGGGCGGCTACACCTTC	CSVVTGTGGYTF
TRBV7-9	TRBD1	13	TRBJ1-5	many	TGTGCCAGCAGGGCAGGGACAGATCAGCCCCAGCATTTT	CASRAGTDQPQHF
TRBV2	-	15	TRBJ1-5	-	TGTGCCAGCAGTTTTGCGGTTGAGGGCAATCAGCCCCAGCATTTT	CASSFAVEGNQPQHF
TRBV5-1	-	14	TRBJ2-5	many	TGCGCCAGCAGCTTGGGGGACCACCAAGAGACCCAGTACTTC	CASSLGDHQETQYF
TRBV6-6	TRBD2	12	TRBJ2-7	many	TGTGCCTCCGCGGGGGTCTCCTACGAGCAGTACTTC	CASAGVSYEQYF
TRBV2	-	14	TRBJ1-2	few	TGTGCCAGCAATACCAGGCGATCTCACTATGGCTACACCTTC	CASNTRRSHYGYTF
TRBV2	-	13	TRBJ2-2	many	TGTGCCAGCAACGCCGGGGGAATCGGGGAGCTGTTTTTT	CASNAGGIGELFF
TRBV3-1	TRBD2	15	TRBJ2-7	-	TGTGCCAGCAGCTTGGAGACTAGCGGGTACAATGAGCAGTACTTC	CASSLETSGYNEQYF
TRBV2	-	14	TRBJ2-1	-	TGTGCCAGCAACCCAGGGGAATCTTACAATGAGCAGTTCTTC	CASNPGESYNEQFF
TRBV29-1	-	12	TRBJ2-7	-	TGCAGCGGGTGGGTGGGGTCCTACGAGCAGTACTTC	CSGWVGSYEQYF
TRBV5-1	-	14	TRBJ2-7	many	TGCGCCAGCAGCTTGGAAGGGAATTCCTACGAGCAGTACTTC	CASSLEGNSYEQYF
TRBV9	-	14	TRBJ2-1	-	TGTGCCAGCAACGATGGTAGCCCGGCGGGGGAGCAGTTCTTC	CASNDGSPAGEQFF
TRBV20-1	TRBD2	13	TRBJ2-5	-	TGCAGTGCTAGTACTAGCGGGGGTGAGACCCAGTACTTC	CSASTSGGETQYF
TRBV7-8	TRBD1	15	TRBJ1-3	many	TGTGCCAGCAGCCCCGCAGGGGGGTCTGGAAACACCATATATTTT	CASSPAGGSGNTIYF
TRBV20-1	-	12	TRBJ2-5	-	TGCAGCTCCATGGACAGACAAGAGACCCAGTACTTC	CSSMDRQETQYF
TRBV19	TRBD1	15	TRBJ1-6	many	TGTGCCAGTAGTAAGTGGGGACAGTCTCATCCACCCCTCCACTTT	CASSKWGQSHPPLHF
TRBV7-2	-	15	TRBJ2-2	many	TGTGCCAGCAGCTTAGGCCTCTTGAACACCGGGGAGCTGTTTTTT	CASSLGLLNTGELFF
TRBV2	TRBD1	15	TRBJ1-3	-	TGTGCCAGCAGCTACCCGGGACAGGGGAAAAACACCATATATTTT	CASSYPGQGKNTIYF
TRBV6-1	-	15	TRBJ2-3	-	TGTGCCAGCAGTTACTTCGGGCAGGGCACAGATACGCAGTATTTT	CASSYFGQGTDTQYF
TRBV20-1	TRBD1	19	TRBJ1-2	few	TGCAGTGCTACCTCCCCATCCGGGTCTCTCCAGGGGGCTAACTATGGCTACACCTTC	CSATSPSGSLQGANYGYTF
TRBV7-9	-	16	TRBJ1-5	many	TGTGCCAGCAGCTTGAGCGCAGGGCTTGGCAATCAGCCCCAGCATTTT	CASSLSAGLGNQPQHF
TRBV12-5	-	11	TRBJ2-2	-	TGTGCCAGCAAGGGGAGCGGGGAGCTGTTTTTT	CASKGSGELFF
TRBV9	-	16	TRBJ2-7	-	TGTGCCAGCAGCGTAGGATCTAGCGAGGCCTCCTACGAGCAGTACTTC	CASSVGSSEASYEQYF
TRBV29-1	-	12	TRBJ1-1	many	TGCAGCGCAATAACAGGGAGGGCTGAAGCTTTCTTT	CSAITGRAEAFF
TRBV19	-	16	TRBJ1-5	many	TGTGCCAGTAGTATAGTAAAAGGGGAAGGCAATCAGCCCCAGCATTTT	CASSIVKGEGNQPQHF
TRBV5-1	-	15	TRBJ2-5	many	TGCGCCAGCAGCTTGGCGGACAAGACCTTAGAGACCCAGTACTTC	CASSLADKTLETQYF
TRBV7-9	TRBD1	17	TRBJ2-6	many	TGTGCCAGCAGCGGAAGGGACAGGAGGTCTGGGGCCAACGTCCTGACTTTC	CASSGRDRRSGANVLTF
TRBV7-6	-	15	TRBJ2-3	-	TGTGCCAGCAGCTCCCTTAGGGGCGGCACAGATACGCAGTATTTT	CASSSLRGGTDTQYF
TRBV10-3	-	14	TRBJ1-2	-	TGTGCCAGCAGTTACTCGTCAGGCGTCTATGGCTACACCTTC	CASSYSSGVYGYTF
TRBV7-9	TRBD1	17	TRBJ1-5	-	TGTGCCAGCAGCTTCCGGGGCAGGGGGAATAGCAATCAGCCCCAGCATTTT	CASSFRGRGNSNQPQHF
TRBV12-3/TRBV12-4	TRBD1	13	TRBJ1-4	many	TGTGCCAGCAGGACAGGGGTAAATGAAAAACTGTTTTTT	CASRTGVNEKLFF
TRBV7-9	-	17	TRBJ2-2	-	TGTGCCAGCAGCTTTGGTCCCGAACAAGGGAACACCGGGGAGCTGTTTTTT	CASSFGPEQGNTGELFF